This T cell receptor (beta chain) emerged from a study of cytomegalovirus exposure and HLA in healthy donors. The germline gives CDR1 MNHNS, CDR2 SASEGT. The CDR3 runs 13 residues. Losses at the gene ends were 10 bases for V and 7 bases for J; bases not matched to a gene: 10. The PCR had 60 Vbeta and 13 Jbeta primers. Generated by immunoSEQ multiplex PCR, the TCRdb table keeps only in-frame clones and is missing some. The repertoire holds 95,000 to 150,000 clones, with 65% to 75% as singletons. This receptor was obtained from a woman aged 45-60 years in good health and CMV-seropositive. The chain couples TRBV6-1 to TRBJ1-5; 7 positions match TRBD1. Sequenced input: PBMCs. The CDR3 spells CATGQALGQPQHF. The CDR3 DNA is TGTGCCACCGGACAGGCGCTAGGGCAGCCCCAGCATTTT.